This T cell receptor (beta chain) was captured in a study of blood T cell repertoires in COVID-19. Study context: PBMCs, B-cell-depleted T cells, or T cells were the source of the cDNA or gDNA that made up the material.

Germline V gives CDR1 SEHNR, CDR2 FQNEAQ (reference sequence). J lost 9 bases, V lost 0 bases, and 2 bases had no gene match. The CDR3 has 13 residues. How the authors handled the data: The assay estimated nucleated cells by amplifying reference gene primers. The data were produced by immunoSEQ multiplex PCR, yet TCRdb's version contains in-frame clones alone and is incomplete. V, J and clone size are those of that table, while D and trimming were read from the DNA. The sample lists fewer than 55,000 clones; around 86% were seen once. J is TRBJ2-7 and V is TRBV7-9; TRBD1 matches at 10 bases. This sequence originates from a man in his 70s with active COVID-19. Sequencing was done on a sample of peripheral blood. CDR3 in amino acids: CASSLAWDRGQYF. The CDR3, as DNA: TGTGCCAGCAGCTTAGCCTGGGACAGGGGGCAGTACTTC.